The clone carrying this T cell receptor (beta chain) was picked up a small number of times. These data come from a study of T-cell memory formation after mild COVID-19. In the study overall: Each donor largely had its own TCR clusters.

TCRdb re-called the 5' RACE reads through MiXCR, storing one row per CDR3 protein. The data hold 250,000 to 300,000 distinct CDR3 sequences, with about 15% observed a single time. The sequence was collected from a man between 18 and 35 years old who had mild COVID-19 (a few samples of this study predate the infection). Cell type and time point are not known. Sequenced: PBMCs or a T cell subset sorted from them (not recorded which).

Here the CDR3 reads CASSFVPGQGKPNYGYTF. The CDR3 bases are TGTGCCAGCAGCTTCGTCCCGGGACAGGGAAAACCTAACTATGGCTACACCTTC. The V call is TRBV7-3, the J call TRBJ1-2; 9 bases line up with TRBD1. The junction had 11 bases not matched to a gene; V was cut back by 3 bases and J by 0 bases. CDR1 and CDR2 from the germline V gene are SGHTA and FQGTGA. The CDR3 has 18 residues.